This entry lists 30 T cell receptor beta chains sequenced from one sample in a study of identical twins. Using its own MiXCR run on the 5' RACE reads, TCRdb lists one record per CDR3 protein. The sample records approximately 620,000 distinct CDR3 sequences, 8.6% being singletons. The sample also formed part of further work on yellow fever vaccine responses in identical twins.

Sequenced input: PBMCs. These receptors came from a woman younger than 30 in good health.

This clonotype was found many times. The rearrangement joins TRBV25-1 to TRBJ2-2; 7 positions agree with TRBD1. CDR1 is MGHDK, CDR2 SYGVNS, per germline. CDR3 length: 14 amino acids. The trim removed 2 bases at V and 3 bases at J, leaving 0 bases unmatched. CDR3 in DNA: TGTGCCAGCAGTGAAGGACAGGACACCGGGGAGCTGTTTTTT. This sequence encodes CASSEGQDTGELFF.

This clonotype was detected only a few times. The chain employs TRBV7-9 and TRBJ1-2; 8 nucleotides line up with TRBD1. The CDR3 is 17 residues long. Germline V gene data show CDR1 as SEHNR and CDR2 as FQNEAQ (reference sequence). With 6 bases clipped from V and 7 bases from J, the junction kept 19 bases outside the gene matches. The CDR3 is CASRTGTGGPLGSGYTF. The CDR3 DNA follows: TGTGCCAGCAGGACCGGGACAGGAGGACCGCTTGGGTCTGGCTACACCTTC.

The rearrangement joins TRBV3-1 to TRBJ2-3, with D uncertain. This CDR3 has 16 residues. V lost 0 bases and J 8 bases, leaving 18 bases between the germline ends. The germline V gene has CDR1 LGHDT and CDR2 YNNKEL (reference sequence). As DNA, the CDR3 is TGTGCCAGCAGCCAAGAAGTTACCCTACCGGATCCTACGCAGTATTTT. Translating gives CASSQEVTLPDPTQYF.

The chain carries TRBV3-1 and TRBJ2-5; possible D gene TRBD2, 6 bases. The V end lost 0 bases, the J end lost 0 bases, and 20 bases lay between the germline ends. Looked up from germline, CDR1 is LGHDT and CDR2 is YNNKEL (reference sequence). The CDR3 has 19 residues. The DNA of the CDR3 is TGTGCCAGCAGCCAAGAACGGCGGCTAGCGAGGCCCGACCAAGAGACCCAGTACTTC. It yields the protein CASSQERRLARPDQETQYF.

The chain is built from TRBV2 and TRBJ2-4; D unclear. V lost 6 bases to trimming and J lost 0 bases, with 9 bases between them. This CDR3 is 14 amino acids long. From germline, CDR1 is SNHLY and CDR2 FYNNEI. The CDR3 protein is CASRAGLAKNIQYF. CDR3 bases: TGTGCCAGCAGGGCCGGTTTAGCCAAAAACATTCAGTACTTC.

This clonotype occurred many times. This sequence joins TRBV2 and TRBJ2-2; 10 positions match TRBD2. Germline V lookup: CDR1 SNHLY, CDR2 FYNNEI. Trimming cost V 2 bases and J 6 bases; bases outside gene matches: 9. The CDR3 extends over 17 amino acids. The CDR3 sequence: CASSELAGVGVAGELFF. CDR3 in DNA: TGTGCCAGCAGTGAACTAGCGGGAGTTGGCGTAGCCGGGGAGCTGTTTTTT.

The chain has TRBV7-3 and TRBJ2-1; D perhaps matches TRBD1 (6 bases). V was trimmed by 0 bases and J by 2 bases, leaving 8 bases between them. CDR3 size: 15 residues. From germline, CDR1 is SGHTA and CDR2 FQGTGA. The CDR3 nucleotides are TGTGCCAGCAGCTTAACGGGACAAACCTACAATGAGCAGTTCTTC. Residues: CASSLTGQTYNEQFF.

In its sample, this clonotype was seen many times. V and J are TRBV4-2 and TRBJ1-2; D possibly corresponds to TRBD1 (6 bases). This CDR3 has 18 residues. In germline, CDR1 is LGHNA, CDR2 YNFKEQ. Trimming removed 1 base from V and 3 bases from J, with 21 bases in between. The CDR3 DNA reads TGTGCCAGCAGCCAAGTCCGCGTTCGGGGGGCCGGGGACTATGGCTACACCTTC. Protein: CASSQVRVRGAGDYGYTF.

This clonotype has a count of ten or more. This chain uses TRBV11-2 with TRBJ2-1, with 10 bases identical to TRBD2. In germline, CDR1 is SGHAT, CDR2 FQNNGV. The CDR3 is 15 residues long. V shed 3 bases and J 5 bases; nucleotides not matched to a gene: 4. The CDR3 bases are TGTGCCAGCAGCTTGGGACTAGCGCCTAACAATGAGCAGTTCTTC. Encoded protein: CASSLGLAPNNEQFF.

CDR3 DNA sequence: TGTGCCAGCAGCTTAGAGGCGTCCGGTCGGTCACCCCTCCACTTT. It codes for CASSLEASGRSPLHF. The chain couples TRBV7-9 to TRBJ1-6, with D unresolved. V was trimmed by 1 base and J by 10 bases, leaving 14 bases between them. The CDR3 is 15 residues long. Germline values: CDR1 SEHNR, CDR2 FQNEAQ (reference sequence).

This clonotype was recorded at least ten times. V usage is TRBV7-2 and J usage is TRBJ2-7, with a possible D match to TRBD1 (6 bases). Germline CDR1 is SGHTA and CDR2 is FQGNSA. The CDR3 covers 14 residues. Trimming cost V 1 base and J 2 bases, with 9 bases left between them. Here the CDR3 DNA reads TGTGCCAGCAGCTTAGGACAGGCTACCTACGAGCAGTACTTC. This encodes CASSLGQATYEQYF. Complete variable domain (other parts from reference TRBV7-2 and TRBJ2-7): GAGVSQSPSNKVTEKGKDVELRCDPISGHTALYWYRQSLGQGLEFLIYFQGNSAPDKSGLPSDRFSAERTGGSVSTLTIQRTQQEDSAVYLCASSLGQATYEQYFGPGTRLTVT.

This clonotype was seen repeatedly, ten times or more. This rearrangement joins TRBV7-9 to TRBJ1-1; no firm D call. The germline gives CDR1 SEHNR, CDR2 FQNEAQ (reference sequence). The CDR3 totals 16 residues. Trimming took off 5 bases at V and 6 bases at J, with 22 bases between the two ends. The CDR3 DNA sequence: TGTGCCAGCAGCGATCTTGAGGCGCCGACTGTCGCTGAAGCTTTCTTT. It yields the protein CASSDLEAPTVAEAFF.

J is TRBJ2-5 and V is TRBV19; 14 nucleotides match TRBD2. The CDR3 runs 16 residues. J lost 5 bases, V lost 6 bases, and 8 bases had no gene match. Germline V CDR1 and CDR2: LNHDA, SQIVND (reference sequence). The CDR3: CASSLSGTSGSETQYF. As DNA, the CDR3 is TGTGCCAGTAGCCTTTCCGGGACTAGCGGGAGTGAGACCCAGTACTTC.

This clonotype showed up just a few times. This chain links TRBV15 with TRBJ2-7; tentatively, D is TRBD2 (5 bases). Germline values: CDR1 LNHNV, CDR2 YYDKDF (reference sequence). This CDR3 is built from 13 residues. V was shortened by 4 bases and J by 3 bases, with 10 bases between the two germline ends. CDR3 in amino acids: CATSNLEGYEQYF. The CDR3 DNA follows: TGTGCCACCAGCAACCTAGAGGGCTACGAGCAGTACTTC.

In the case of this clonotype: This may stem from a read error, because a much larger clone lies one nucleotide away. The rearrangement joins TRBV19 to TRBJ2-7; D uncertain. This CDR3 is 14 amino acids long. Germline V gives CDR1 LNHDA, CDR2 SQIVND (reference sequence). The CDR3 DNA is TGTGACAGTAGTTCAGATTCTGTGGGCTACGAGCAGTACTTC. Translating it yields CDSSSDSVGYEQYF.

There are many counts of this clonotype. The V and J genes are TRBV7-2 and TRBJ2-1; 7 positions agree with TRBD1. The CDR3 totals 13 residues. Germline trimming cut 5 bases from V and 7 bases from J; bases unmatched to any gene: 5. Per the germline V gene, CDR1 is SGHTA and CDR2 is FQGNSA. CDR3 DNA sequence: TGTGCCAGCAGCCGGACGACAGGGAATGAGCAGTTCTTC. It encodes CASSRTTGNEQFF.

The table lists this clonotype with many counts. The V gene is TRBV20-1, the J gene TRBJ1-5, with TRBD1 as a possible D gene (6 bases). CDR3 length: 14 amino acids. Trimming shortened V by 5 bases and J by 5 bases, and 16 bases separated the two germline ends. Germline CDR1 is DFQATT and CDR2 is SNEGSKA (reference sequence). CDR3 nucleotide sequence: TGCAGTGCTCCACCCCGGGACATAGATCAGCCCCAGCATTTT. Its translation is CSAPPRDIDQPQHF.

The sample holds a few counts of this clonotype. The rearrangement uses TRBV11-2 and TRBJ2-5; D is perhaps TRBD1 (5 bases). Germline CDR1 and CDR2: SGHAT and FQNNGV. The CDR3 length is 20 residues. Deletions cut 5 bases from V and 6 bases from J, with 34 bases between. The CDR3 is CASSPRQKIAVNPTYQTQYF. Written as DNA, the CDR3 is TGTGCCAGCAGCCCCCGACAGAAGATCGCCGTTAATCCTACTTACCAGACCCAGTACTTC.

The V call is TRBV12-2, the J call TRBJ2-7; the table gives TRBD1 as D, unverified against the DNA. TRBV12-2 is listed as a pseudogene. The CDR3 sequence is 16 residues long. CDR3 loop: CASRSTRADIYYEQYF. The CDR3 bases are TGTGCAAGTCGCTCGACCCGGGCCGATATATACTACGAGCAGTACTTC.

This clonotype was recorded at least ten times. This chain links TRBV7-2 with TRBJ1-6; no definite D call. CDR1 is SGHTA, CDR2 FQGNSA, per germline. V was pared by 5 bases and J by 14 bases, with 13 bases between. The CDR3 has 12 residues. The CDR3 is CASSLSPMALHF. The CDR3 bases are TGTGCCAGCAGCCTTTCCCCTATGGCCCTCCACTTT.

This clonotype was observed a handful of times. The J gene is TRBJ2-1, the V gene TRBV6-1; 8 bases are shared with TRBD1. The CDR3 is 15 amino acids. CDR1 is MNHNS, CDR2 SASEGT, per germline. V lost 5 bases and J lost 2; bases outside the gene matches: 5. The CDR3, as DNA: TGTGCCAGCAGTAAAGACAGGGGACCCTACAATGAGCAGTTCTTC. Amino acid sequence: CASSKDRGPYNEQFF.

J is TRBJ2-7 and V is TRBV27; 8 nucleotides match TRBD2. Trimming at V came to 7 bases and at J to 7 bases, leaving 12 bases not matched to a gene. The length of the CDR3 is 14 residues. CDR1 and CDR2 from the germline V gene are MNHEY and SMNVEV (reference sequence). The CDR3 region has the DNA TGTGCCAGCACCAAAGCCAGCGGGAGCGATGAGCAGTACTTC. As protein: CASTKASGSDEQYF.

This clonotype has only a few counts. V gene TRBV5-1 combines with J gene TRBJ2-3, with no clear D. CDR3 size: 16 residues. The V gene lost 0 bases and the J gene lost 2 bases, with 13 bases spanning the gap. From germline, CDR1 is SGHRS and CDR2 YFSETQ. CDR3 in amino acids: CASSLAPAGPTDTQYF. CDR3 DNA: TGCGCCAGCAGCTTGGCTCCGGCAGGCCCCACAGATACGCAGTATTTT.

This clonotype has a handful of counts. The rearrangement uses TRBV29-1 and TRBJ1-2, with D perhaps matching TRBD1 (5 bases). This CDR3 is 11 amino acids long. V was shortened by 4 bases and J by 5 bases, with 8 bases between the two germline ends. Germline CDR1 SQVTM, CDR2 ANQGSEA. The CDR3 is CSVVSGYGYTF. CDR3 in DNA: TGCAGCGTTGTATCAGGGTATGGCTACACCTTC. Based on the CDR3 plus reference TRBV29-1 and TRBJ1-2, the full variable domain is SAVISQKPSRDICQRGTSLTIQCQVDSQVTMMFWYRQQPGQSLTLIATANQGSEATYESGFVIDKFPISRPNLTFSTLTVSNMSPEDSSIYLCSVVSGYGYTFGSGTRLTVV.

This clonotype was observed a few times. The chain is built from TRBV14 and TRBJ2-7, with 8 bases fitting TRBD1. Germline lookup yields CDR1 SGHDN and CDR2 FVKESK. The trim removed 4 bases at V and 0 bases at J, leaving 8 bases unmatched. The CDR3 contains 16 residues. CDR3 residues: CASSPRTGQSSYEQYF. In nucleotides, the CDR3 is TGTGCCAGCAGCCCGAGGACAGGGCAAAGCTCCTACGAGCAGTACTTC. The full variable domain, its missing parts supplied by reference TRBV14 and TRBJ2-7, is EAGVTQFPSHSVIEKGQTVTLRCDPISGHDNLYWYRRVMGKEIKFLLHFVKESKQDESGMPNNRFLAERTGGTYSTLKVQPAELEDSGVYFCASSPRTGQSSYEQYFGPGTRLTVT.

This clonotype was counted a few times. The chain is built from TRBV6-5 and TRBJ2-4, with a weak D call TRBD2 (6 bases). The CDR3 is 17 residues long. V was shortened by 0 bases and J by 0 bases, with 12 bases between the two germline ends. CDR1 and CDR2 from the germline V gene are MNHEY and SVGAGI. The chain's CDR3 is CASSYSRQGLAKNIQYF. In DNA form, the CDR3 reads TGTGCCAGCAGTTACTCGAGGCAGGGACTAGCCAAAAACATTCAGTACTTC.

The chain links TRBV20-1 to TRBJ2-3, with TRBD2 identical over 8 bases. Germline V gene lookup returns CDR1 DFQATT and CDR2 SNEGSKA (reference sequence). CDR3 length: 14 residues. Trimming at V came to 6 bases and at J to 2 bases, leaving 7 bases not matched to a gene. This chain's CDR3 is CSASSGGPTDTQYF. For the CDR3, the DNA is TGCAGTGCATCCAGCGGGGGCCCCACAGATACGCAGTATTTT.

This chain links TRBV9 with TRBJ2-3; possibly TRBD1 or TRBD2 for D (6 bases each). V lost 2 bases to trimming and J lost 6 bases, with 13 bases between them. CDR1 is SGDLS, CDR2 YYNGEE, per germline. The CDR3 is 14 amino acids. CDR3 nucleotides: TGTGCCAGCAGCGTTTGGGGGGCTGCGGATACGCAGTATTTT. Its translation is CASSVWGAADTQYF.

The chain carries TRBV12-3 or TRBV12-4 and TRBJ2-1; D is unclear. The CDR3 has 14 amino acids. The ends were cut back, 4 bases at V and 6 bases at J, with 13 bases in the middle. In DNA form, the CDR3 reads TGTGCCAGCAGTTCCCCCCCCAAAAGCAATGAGCAGTTCTTC. Its translation is CASSSPPKSNEQFF.

The CDR3 DNA follows: TGTGCCAGCCAGGACAGACCGAACACCGGGGAGCTGTTTTTT. Translation gives CASQDRPNTGELFF. The chain recombines TRBV12-3 or TRBV12-4 with TRBJ2-2; tentatively, D is TRBD1 (6 bases). The CDR3 is 14 residues long. The ends were cut back, 8 bases at V and 0 bases at J, with 10 bases in the middle.